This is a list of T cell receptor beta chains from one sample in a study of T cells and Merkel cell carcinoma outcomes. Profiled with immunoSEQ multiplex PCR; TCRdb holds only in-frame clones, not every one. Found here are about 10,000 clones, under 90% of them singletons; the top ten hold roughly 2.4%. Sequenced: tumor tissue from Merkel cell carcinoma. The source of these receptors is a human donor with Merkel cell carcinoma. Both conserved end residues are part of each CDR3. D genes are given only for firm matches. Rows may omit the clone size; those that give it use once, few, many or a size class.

CASSLTGQAEGYTF TGCGCCAGCAGCTTGACGGGACAGGCAGAGGGCTACACCTTC TRBD1 TRBV5-1 NA TRBJ1-2
CASQQGVTNEKLFF TGCGCCAGCCAACAGGGGGTGACTAATGAAAAACTGTTTTTT TRBD1 TRBV5-1 NA TRBJ1-4
CASSFFRDRDYEQYF TGTGCCAGCAGCTTCTTCCGGGACAGGGATTACGAGCAGTACTTC TRBD1 TRBV5-6 NA TRBJ2-7
CSARSGYGYTF TGCAGTGCTAGATCAGGGTATGGCTACACCTTC NA TRBV20-1 NA TRBJ1-2
CASSGWTSGGGYNEQFF TGCGCCAGCAGCGGATGGACTAGCGGGGGGGGCTACAATGAGCAGTTCTTC TRBD2 TRBV4-1 NA TRBJ2-1
CASSRQGHEQYF TGCGCCAGCAGCCGACAGGGGCACGAGCAGTACTTC TRBD1 TRBV5-1 once TRBJ2-7
CASSSAGGNNEQFF TGTGCCAGCAGCTCAGCGGGGGGGAACAATGAGCAGTTCTTC TRBD2 TRBV7-2 NA TRBJ2-1
CASTGGANVLTF TGTGCCAGCACGGGCGGGGCCAACGTCCTGACTTTC NA TRBV27 NA TRBJ2-6
CASSQDRGAKNIQYF TGTGCCAGCTCCCAGGACAGGGGAGCCAAAAACATTCAGTACTTC TRBD1 TRBV18 NA TRBJ2-4
CSVEDTQYF TGCAGCGTTGAAGATACGCAGTATTTT NA TRBV29-1 once TRBJ2-3
CASRDRRQETQYF TGTGCCAGCCGGGACAGGCGACAAGAGACCCAGTACTTC TRBD1 TRBV7-9 NA TRBJ2-5
CASSPPGSTGELFF TGTGCCAGCAGCCCCCCAGGTAGTACCGGGGAGCTGTTTTTT NA TRBV9 NA TRBJ2-2
CASSHRYQTGNTEAFF TGTGCCAGCAGCCATAGGTACCAGACGGGGAACACTGAAGCTTTCTTT NA TRBV14 NA TRBJ1-1
CASSLASGTAYGYTF TGCGCCAGCAGCTTGGCGTCCGGGACAGCCTATGGCTACACCTTC TRBD1 TRBV5-1 NA TRBJ1-2
CATSRGVGQSYEQYF TGTGCCACCAGCAGGGGGGTTGGACAGTCCTACGAGCAGTACTTC NA TRBV15 NA TRBJ2-7
CASSLVAGLQNTF TGTGCCAGCAGCTTAGTGGCAGGGCTTCAAAACACCTTC NA TRBV7-9 NA TRBJ1-2
CASSPKSSAGYEQYF TGTGCCAGCAGCCCCAAGTCTAGCGCCGGTTACGAGCAGTACTTC NA TRBV11-2 NA TRBJ2-7
CATSDSYNEQFF TGTGCCACCAGCGACAGCTACAATGAGCAGTTCTTC NA TRBV15 NA TRBJ2-1
CASSPADGRQYF TGCGCCAGCAGCCCAGCCGACGGGAGGCAGTACTTC NA TRBV5-1 NA TRBJ2-7
CASSLSQTGGMGYTF TGTGCCAGCAGTTTATCCCAGACAGGGGGCATGGGCTACACCTTC TRBD1 TRBV27 NA TRBJ1-2
CASSLDGGGAADTQYF TGCGCCAGCAGCTTGGACGGCGGGGGGGCCGCAGATACGCAGTATTTT TRBD2 TRBV5-1 NA TRBJ2-3
CASSPPDEKLFF TGTGCCAGCTCACCACCGGATGAAAAACTATTTTTT NA TRBV18 NA TRBJ1-4
CASSMRGGRAETQYF TGCGCCAGCAGCATGCGGGGGGGCCGAGCGGAGACCCAGTACTTC TRBD2 TRBV5-1 NA TRBJ2-5
CASSLEGGDTGELFF TGCGCCAGCAGCTTGGAGGGAGGGGACACCGGGGAGCTGTTTTTT TRBD2 TRBV5-1 NA TRBJ2-2
CSVRANSNQPQHF TGCAGCGTTCGGGCGAATAGCAATCAGCCCCAGCATTTT NA TRBV29-1 once TRBJ1-5
CASSLRDQPQHF TGTGCCAGCAGCTTAAGGGATCAGCCCCAGCATTTT NA TRBV7-9 NA TRBJ1-5
CASSQDHGPYGYTF TGTGCCAGCAGCCAAGATCATGGTCCCTATGGCTACACCTTC NA TRBV14 NA TRBJ1-2
CASTIQGGVPEAFF TGTGCCAGCACAATACAGGGAGGGGTACCTGAAGCTTTCTTT NA TRBV5-4 once TRBJ1-1
CASRLGNTIYF TGTGCCAGTCGCTTGGGAAACACCATATATTTT NA TRBV5-5 NA TRBJ1-3
CASSPTSGQETQYF TGTGCCAGCTCACCTACTAGCGGCCAAGAGACCCAGTACTTC TRBD2 TRBV18 NA TRBJ2-5
CASSLPRTFGNEQFF TGTGCCAGCAGTTTGCCTAGAACATTTGGCAATGAGCAGTTCTTC NA TRBV28 NA TRBJ2-1
CASSLPGNTEAFF TGTGCCAGCAGCCTCCCAGGGAACACTGAAGCTTTCTTT NA TRBV5-4 NA TRBJ1-1
CATSRRYNEQFF TGTGCCACCTCTAGGAGGTACAATGAGCAGTTCTTC NA TRBV6-1 NA TRBJ2-1
CASSLNWGATEDFF TGTGCCAGCTCACTCAATTGGGGGGCCACTGAAGACTTCTTT NA TRBV18 once TRBJ1-1
CASSPGSAEAFF TGTGCCAGCAGCCCGGGGTCCGCTGAAGCTTTCTTT NA TRBV7-9 NA TRBJ1-1
CASSVEGGRANEQFF TGTGCCAGCAGCGTAGAAGGGGGGCGGGCGAATGAGCAGTTCTTC NA TRBV9 NA TRBJ2-1
CASSDQGDTQYF TGCGCCAGCAGCGACCAGGGAGATACGCAGTATTTT NA TRBV5-1 NA TRBJ2-3
CASSSGGSNQPQHF TGTGCCAGCAGCTCCGGAGGGAGCAATCAGCCCCAGCATTTT NA TRBV6-6 NA TRBJ1-5
CASSISARVGNEQFF TGTGCCAGTAGTATCAGCGCTAGGGTCGGCAATGAGCAGTTCTTC NA TRBV19 few TRBJ2-1
CASSARTAYGYTF TGTGCCAGCAGCGCTCGGACAGCCTATGGCTACACCTTC NA TRBV5-4 NA TRBJ1-2
CSVASGSSNEQFF TGCAGCGTAGCTTCCGGGAGCTCCAATGAGCAGTTCTTC NA TRBV29-1 NA TRBJ2-1
CASSFQAQETQYF TGCGCCAGCAGCTTCCAGGCTCAAGAGACCCAGTACTTC NA TRBV5-1 NA TRBJ2-5
CASSPQYSVPSYEQYF TGCGCCAGCAGCCCCCAATACAGCGTTCCGTCCTACGAGCAGTACTTC NA TRBV4-1 few TRBJ2-7
CASRRGNYGYTF TGTGCCAGTAGGAGGGGGAACTATGGCTACACCTTC NA TRBV19 NA TRBJ1-2
CASSPILRQGSAHEQYF TGTGCCAGCTCACCCATCCTTAGACAGGGTAGCGCCCACGAGCAGTACTTC TRBD1 TRBV18 NA TRBJ2-7
CASSRNRVNYEQFF TGTGCCAGCAGCCGCAATAGGGTAAACTATGAGCAGTTCTTC NA TRBV5-4 NA TRBJ2-1
CASNRGGPQSEAFF TGTGCCAGCAACCGCGGGGGACCCCAATCTGAAGCTTTCTTT NA TRBV7-2 NA TRBJ1-1
CASSPQGAYTEAFF TGTGCCAGCAGCCCACAGGGGGCCTACACTGAAGCTTTCTTT TRBD1 TRBV5-5 NA TRBJ1-1
CASSEPQGTGELFF TGTGCCAGCAGTGAACCACAGGGGACCGGGGAGCTGTTTTTT TRBD1 TRBV27 NA TRBJ2-2